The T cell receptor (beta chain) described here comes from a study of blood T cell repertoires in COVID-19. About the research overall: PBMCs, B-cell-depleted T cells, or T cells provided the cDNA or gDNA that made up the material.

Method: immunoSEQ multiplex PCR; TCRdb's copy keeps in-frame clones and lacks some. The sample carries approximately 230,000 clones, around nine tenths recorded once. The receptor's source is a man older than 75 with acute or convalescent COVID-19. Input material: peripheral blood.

In nucleotides, the CDR3 is TGTGCCAGCAGCCCCGACAGGGGGCCATACGAGCAGTACTTC. It specifies CASSPDRGPYEQYF. The chain carries TRBV6-5 and TRBJ2-7; 10 bases are a match to TRBD1. The CDR3 covers 14 residues. V shed 6 bases and J 4 bases; nucleotides not matched to a gene: 6. Germline values: CDR1 MNHEY, CDR2 SVGAGI.